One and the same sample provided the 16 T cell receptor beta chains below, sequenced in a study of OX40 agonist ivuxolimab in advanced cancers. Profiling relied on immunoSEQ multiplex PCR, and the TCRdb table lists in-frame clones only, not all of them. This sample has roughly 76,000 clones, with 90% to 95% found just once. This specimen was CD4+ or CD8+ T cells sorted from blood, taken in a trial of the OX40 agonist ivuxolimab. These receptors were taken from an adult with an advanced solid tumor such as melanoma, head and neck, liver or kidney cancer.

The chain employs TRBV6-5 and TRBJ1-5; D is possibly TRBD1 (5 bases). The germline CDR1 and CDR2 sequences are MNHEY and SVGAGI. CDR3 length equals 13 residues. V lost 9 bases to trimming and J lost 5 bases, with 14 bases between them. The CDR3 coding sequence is TGTGCCAGTTCGACAGCAAGCCATCAGCCCCAGCATTTT. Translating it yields CASSTASHQPQHF.

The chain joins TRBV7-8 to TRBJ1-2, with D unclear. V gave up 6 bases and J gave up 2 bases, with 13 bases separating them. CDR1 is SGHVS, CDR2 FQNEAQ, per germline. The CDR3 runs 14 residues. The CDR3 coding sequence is TGTGCCAGCAGTGACGGACGGCCGAACTATGGCTACACCTTC. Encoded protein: CASSDGRPNYGYTF.

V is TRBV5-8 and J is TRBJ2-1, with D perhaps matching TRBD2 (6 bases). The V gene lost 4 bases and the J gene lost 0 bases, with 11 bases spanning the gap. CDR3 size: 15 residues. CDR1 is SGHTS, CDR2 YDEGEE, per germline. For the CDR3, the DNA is TGTGCCAGCAGCCGGAGGGAGAGCTCCTACAATGAGCAGTTCTTC. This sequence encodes CASSRRESSYNEQFF.

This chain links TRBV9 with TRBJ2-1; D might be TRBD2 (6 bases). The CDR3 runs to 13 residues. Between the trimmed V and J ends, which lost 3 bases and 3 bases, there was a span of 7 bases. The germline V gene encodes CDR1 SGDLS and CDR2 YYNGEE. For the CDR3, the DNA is TGTGCCAGCAGCGGGACTAACTACAATGAGCAGTTCTTC. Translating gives CASSGTNYNEQFF.

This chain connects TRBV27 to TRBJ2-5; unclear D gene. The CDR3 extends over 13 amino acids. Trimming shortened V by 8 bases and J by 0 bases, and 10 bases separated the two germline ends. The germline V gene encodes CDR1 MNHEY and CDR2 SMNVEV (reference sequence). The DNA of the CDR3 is TGTGCCAGCGCTTTATTGTACCAAGAGACCCAGTACTTC. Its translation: CASALLYQETQYF.

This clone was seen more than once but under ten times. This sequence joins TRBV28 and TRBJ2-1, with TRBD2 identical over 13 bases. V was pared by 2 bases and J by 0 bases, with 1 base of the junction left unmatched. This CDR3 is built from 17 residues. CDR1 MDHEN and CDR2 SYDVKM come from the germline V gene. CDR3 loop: CASSLGLAGASYNEQFF. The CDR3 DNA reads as TGTGCCAGCAGTTTAGGACTAGCGGGAGCCTCCTACAATGAGCAGTTCTTC. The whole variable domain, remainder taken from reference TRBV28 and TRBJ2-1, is DVKVTQSSRYLVKRTGEKVFLECVQDMDHENMFWYRQDPGLGLRLIYFSYDVKMKEKGDIPEGYSVSREKKERFSLILESASTNQTSMYLCASSLGLAGASYNEQFFGPGTRLTVL.

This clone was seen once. CDR3: CASSVEGTSTDTQYF. CDR3 nucleotides: TGTGCCAGCAGCGTAGAGGGAACTAGCACAGATACGCAGTATTTT. The chain is built from TRBV9 and TRBJ2-3; D is ambiguous. The CDR3 extends over 15 amino acids. Germline V CDR1 and CDR2: SGDLS, YYNGEE. V was shortened by 0 bases and J by 0 bases, with 8 bases between the two germline ends. The full variable domain, with the rest looked up from reference TRBV9 and TRBJ2-3, is DSGVTQTPKHLITATGQRVTLRCSPRSGDLSVYWYQQSLDQGLQFLIQYYNGEERAKGNILERFSAQQFPDLHSELNLSSLELGDSALYFCASSVEGTSTDTQYFGPGTRLTVL.

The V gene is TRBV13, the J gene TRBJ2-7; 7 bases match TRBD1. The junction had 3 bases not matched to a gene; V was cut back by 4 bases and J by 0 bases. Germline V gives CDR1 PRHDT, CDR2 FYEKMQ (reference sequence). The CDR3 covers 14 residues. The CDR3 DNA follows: TGTGCCAGCAGCTGGGGACAGAGCTCCTACGAGCAGTACTTC. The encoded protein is CASSWGQSSYEQYF.

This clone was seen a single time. The CDR3 reads CASSFRGLSYEQYF. In nucleotides, the CDR3 is TGTGCCAGCAGTTTCCGGGGCCTATCCTACGAGCAGTACTTC. The rearrangement uses TRBV28 and TRBJ2-7; D tentatively reads TRBD1 or TRBD2 (5 bases each). The CDR3 has 14 residues. Germline V gene sequence: CDR1 MDHEN, CDR2 SYDVKM. V dropped 3 bases and J dropped 1 base, with 10 bases sitting between them.

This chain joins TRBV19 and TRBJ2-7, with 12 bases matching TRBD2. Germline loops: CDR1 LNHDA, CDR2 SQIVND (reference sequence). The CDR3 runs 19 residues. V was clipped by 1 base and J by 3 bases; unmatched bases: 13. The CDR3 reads CASSIVRLAGGPAGYEQYF. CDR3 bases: TGTGCCAGTAGTATAGTACGTCTAGCGGGAGGGCCAGCTGGCTACGAGCAGTACTTC.

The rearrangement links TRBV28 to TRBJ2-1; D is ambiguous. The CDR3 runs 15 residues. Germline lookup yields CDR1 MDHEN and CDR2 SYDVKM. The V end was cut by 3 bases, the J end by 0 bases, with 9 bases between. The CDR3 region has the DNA TGTGCCAGCAGTTTCCAATTATCCTCCTACAATGAGCAGTTCTTC. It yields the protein CASSFQLSSYNEQFF.

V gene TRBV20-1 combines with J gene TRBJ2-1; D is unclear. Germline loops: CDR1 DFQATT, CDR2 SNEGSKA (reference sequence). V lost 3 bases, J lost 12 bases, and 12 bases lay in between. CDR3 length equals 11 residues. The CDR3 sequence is CSASLQFWQFF. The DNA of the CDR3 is TGCAGTGCTAGCCTCCAATTTTGGCAGTTCTTC.

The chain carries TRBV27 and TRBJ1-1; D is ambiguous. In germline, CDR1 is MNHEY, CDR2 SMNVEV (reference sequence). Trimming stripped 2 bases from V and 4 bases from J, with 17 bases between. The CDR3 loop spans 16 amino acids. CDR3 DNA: TGTGCCAGCAGTTTAAAGTTTAAGGAGATCGGCACTGAAGCTTTCTTT. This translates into CASSLKFKEIGTEAFF.

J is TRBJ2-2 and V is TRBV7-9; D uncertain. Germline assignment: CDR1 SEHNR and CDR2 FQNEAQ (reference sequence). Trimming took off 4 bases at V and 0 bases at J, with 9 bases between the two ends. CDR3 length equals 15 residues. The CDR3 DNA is TGTGCCAGCAGCTCCCACGGGCCGAACACCGGGGAGCTGTTTTTT. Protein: CASSSHGPNTGELFF.

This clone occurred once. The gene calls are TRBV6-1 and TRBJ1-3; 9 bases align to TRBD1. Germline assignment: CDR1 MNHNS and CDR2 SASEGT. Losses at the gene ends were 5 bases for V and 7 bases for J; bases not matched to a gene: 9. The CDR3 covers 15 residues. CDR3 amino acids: CASSSQGTGMNTIYF. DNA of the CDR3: TGTGCCAGCAGTAGCCAAGGGACAGGGATGAACACCATATATTTT.

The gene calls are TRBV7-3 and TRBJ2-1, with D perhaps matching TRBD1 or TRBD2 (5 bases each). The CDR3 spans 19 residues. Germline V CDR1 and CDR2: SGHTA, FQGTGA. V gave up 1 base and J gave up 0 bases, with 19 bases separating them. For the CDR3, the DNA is TGTGCCAGCAGCTTAAGTAAGGACTTGGCGGACATCTCCTACAATGAGCAGTTCTTC. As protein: CASSLSKDLADISYNEQFF. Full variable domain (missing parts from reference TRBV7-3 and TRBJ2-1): GAGVSQTPSNKVTEKGKYVELRCDPISGHTALYWYRQSLGQGPEFLIYFQGTGAADDSGLPNDRFFAVRPEGSVSTLKIQRTERGDSAVYLCASSLSKDLADISYNEQFFGPGTRLTVL.